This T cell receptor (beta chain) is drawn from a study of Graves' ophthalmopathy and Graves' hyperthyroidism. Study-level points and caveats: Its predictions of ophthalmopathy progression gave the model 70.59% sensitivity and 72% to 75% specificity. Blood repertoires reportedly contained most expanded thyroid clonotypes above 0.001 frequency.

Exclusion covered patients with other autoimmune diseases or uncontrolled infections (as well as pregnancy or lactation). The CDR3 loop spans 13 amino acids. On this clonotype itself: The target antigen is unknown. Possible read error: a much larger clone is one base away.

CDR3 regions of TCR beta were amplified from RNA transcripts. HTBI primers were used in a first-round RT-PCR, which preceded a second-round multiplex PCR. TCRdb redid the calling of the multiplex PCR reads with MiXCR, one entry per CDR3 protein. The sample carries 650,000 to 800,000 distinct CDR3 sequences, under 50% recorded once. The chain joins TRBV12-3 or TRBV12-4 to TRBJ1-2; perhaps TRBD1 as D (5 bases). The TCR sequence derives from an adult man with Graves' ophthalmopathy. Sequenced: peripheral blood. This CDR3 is CASSFRTFYSYTF. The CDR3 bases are TGTGCCAGCAGTTTCAGGACATTCTATAGCTACACCTTC.